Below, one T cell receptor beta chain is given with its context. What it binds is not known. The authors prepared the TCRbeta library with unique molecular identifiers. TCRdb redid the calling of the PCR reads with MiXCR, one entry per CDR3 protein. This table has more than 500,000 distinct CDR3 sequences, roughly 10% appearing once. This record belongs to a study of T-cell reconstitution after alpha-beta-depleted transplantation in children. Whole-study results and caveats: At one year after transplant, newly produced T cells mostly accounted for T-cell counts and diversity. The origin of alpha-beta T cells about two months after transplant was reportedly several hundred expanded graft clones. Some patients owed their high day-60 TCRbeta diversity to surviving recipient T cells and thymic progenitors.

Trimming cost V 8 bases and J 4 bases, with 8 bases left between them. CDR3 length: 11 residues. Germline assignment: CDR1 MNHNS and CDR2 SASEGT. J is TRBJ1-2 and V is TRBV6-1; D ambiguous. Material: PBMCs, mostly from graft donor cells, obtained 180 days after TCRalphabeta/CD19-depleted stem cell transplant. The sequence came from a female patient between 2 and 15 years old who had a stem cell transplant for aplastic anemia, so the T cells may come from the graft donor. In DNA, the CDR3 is TGTGCCAGCGGAACCGTCTATGGCTACACCTTC. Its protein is CASGTVYGYTF.